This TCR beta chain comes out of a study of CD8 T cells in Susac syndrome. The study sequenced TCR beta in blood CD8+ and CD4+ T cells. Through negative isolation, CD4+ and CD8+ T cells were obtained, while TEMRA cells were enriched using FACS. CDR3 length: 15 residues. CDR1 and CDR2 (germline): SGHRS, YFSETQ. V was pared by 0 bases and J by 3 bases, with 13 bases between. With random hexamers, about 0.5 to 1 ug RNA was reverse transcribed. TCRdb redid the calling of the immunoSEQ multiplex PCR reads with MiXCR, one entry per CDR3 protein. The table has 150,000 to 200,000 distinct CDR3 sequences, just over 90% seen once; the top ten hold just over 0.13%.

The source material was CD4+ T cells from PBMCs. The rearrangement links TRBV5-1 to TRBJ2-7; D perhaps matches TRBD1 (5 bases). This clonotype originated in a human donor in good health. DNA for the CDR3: TGCGCCAGCAGCTTGGCCTCAGGGCGCGTCTACGAGCAGTACTTC. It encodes CASSLASGRVYEQYF.